The present T cell receptor (beta chain) was sequenced within a study of PD-L1 blockade in urothelial cancer. Using immunoSEQ multiplex PCR, the repertoire was profiled, and TCRdb retains in-frame clones only, with some absent. The table shows 100,000 or so clones, with approximately 90% occurring only once. The CDR3 runs 14 residues. Trimming removed 4 bases from V and 8 bases from J; junction bases left unmatched: 8. Per the germline V gene, CDR1 is SGHRS and CDR2 is YFSETQ. V gene TRBV5-1 combines with J gene TRBJ1-4; 7 bases are a match to TRBD1. The source was PBMCs, collected around atezolizumab (anti-PD-L1) treatment. The sequence was obtained from an elderly woman with urothelial cancer. In nucleotides, the CDR3 is TGCGCCAGCAGCGGGGCACAGGGGAACGAAAAACTGTTTTTT. It specifies CASSGAQGNEKLFF.